This entry is about one T cell receptor (beta chain). This entry belongs to a study of PD-L1 blockade in urothelial cancer. Study context: Chemotherapy regimens numbering 0 to 3 had been given to patients.

Generated by immunoSEQ multiplex PCR, the TCRdb table keeps only in-frame clones and is missing some. Altogether more than 35,000 clones are present, around four fifths being singletons, with the ten largest covering around 15%. The time point is: pretreatment peripheral blood. The V gene's germline CDR1 is LNHDA and CDR2 SQIVND (reference sequence). There are 16 residues in the CDR3. V was pared by 4 bases and J by 8 bases, with 6 bases of the junction left unmatched. This clonotype was obtained from a man older than 75 with urothelial cancer. Material: PBMCs, obtained around atezolizumab (anti-PD-L1) treatment. This chain uses TRBV19 with TRBJ2-1; the match to TRBD2 covers 15 bases. Here the CDR3 reads CASSRTSGRAGDEQFF. The CDR3 DNA is TGTGCCAGTAGTAGGACTAGCGGGAGGGCTGGGGATGAGCAGTTCTTC.